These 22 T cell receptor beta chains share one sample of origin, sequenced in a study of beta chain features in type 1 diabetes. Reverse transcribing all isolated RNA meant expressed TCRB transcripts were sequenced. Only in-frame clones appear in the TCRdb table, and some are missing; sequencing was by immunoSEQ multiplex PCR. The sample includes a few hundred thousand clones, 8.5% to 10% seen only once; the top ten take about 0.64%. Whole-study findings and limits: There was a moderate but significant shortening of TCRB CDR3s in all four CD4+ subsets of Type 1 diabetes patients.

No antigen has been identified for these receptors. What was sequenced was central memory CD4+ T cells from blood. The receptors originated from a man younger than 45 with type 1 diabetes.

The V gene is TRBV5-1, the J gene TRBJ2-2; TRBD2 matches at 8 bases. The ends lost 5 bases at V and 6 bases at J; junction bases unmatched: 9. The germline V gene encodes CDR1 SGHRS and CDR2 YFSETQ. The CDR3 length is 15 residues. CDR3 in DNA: TGCGCCAGCAGTTCGGGACTAGTAGGCTCCGGGGAGCTGTTTTTT. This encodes CASSSGLVGSGELFF.

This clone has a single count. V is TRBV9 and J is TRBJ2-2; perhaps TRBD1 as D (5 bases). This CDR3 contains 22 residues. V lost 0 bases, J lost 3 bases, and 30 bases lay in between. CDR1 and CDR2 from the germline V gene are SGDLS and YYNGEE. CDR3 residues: CASSVASRTDRATPEYTGELFF. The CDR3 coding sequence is TGTGCCAGCAGCGTAGCATCACGAACCGACAGAGCCACTCCCGAATACACCGGGGAGCTGTTTTTT.

The CDR3 region has the DNA TGTGCCAGCGGCACAGGGTTCTCTAATTCACCCCTCCACTTT. The encoded protein is CASGTGFSNSPLHF. The J gene is TRBJ1-6, the V gene TRBV27; D might be TRBD1 (6 bases). The CDR3 covers 14 residues. With 8 bases removed from V and 6 bases from J, the gap between germline ends came to 14 bases. CDR1 is MNHEY and CDR2 is SMNVEV in the germline V gene (reference sequence).

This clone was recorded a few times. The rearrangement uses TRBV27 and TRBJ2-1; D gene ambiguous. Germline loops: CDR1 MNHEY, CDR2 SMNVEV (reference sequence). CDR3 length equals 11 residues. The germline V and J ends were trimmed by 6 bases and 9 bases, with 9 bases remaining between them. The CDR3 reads CASSSSVEQFF. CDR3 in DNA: TGTGCCAGCAGCTCCTCGGTTGAGCAGTTCTTC.

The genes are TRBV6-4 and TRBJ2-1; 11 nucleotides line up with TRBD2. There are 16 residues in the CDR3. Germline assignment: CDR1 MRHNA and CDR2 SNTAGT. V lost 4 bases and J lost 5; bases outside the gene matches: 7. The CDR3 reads CASSGSGRDRDNEQFF. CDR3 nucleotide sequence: TGTGCCAGCAGTGGTAGCGGGAGGGACCGAGACAATGAGCAGTTCTTC.

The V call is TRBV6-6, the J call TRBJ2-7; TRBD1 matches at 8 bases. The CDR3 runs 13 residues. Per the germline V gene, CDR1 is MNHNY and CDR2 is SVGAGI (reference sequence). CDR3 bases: TGTGCAATGGGGGGACAGGTTCAATCCGGGCAGTACTTC. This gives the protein CAMGGQVQSGQYF.

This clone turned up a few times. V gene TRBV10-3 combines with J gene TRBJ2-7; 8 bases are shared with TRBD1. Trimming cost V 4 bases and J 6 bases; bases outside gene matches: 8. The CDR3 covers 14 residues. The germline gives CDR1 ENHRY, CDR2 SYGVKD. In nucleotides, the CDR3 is TGTGCCATCAGTGTTGGACAGGGTACGATCGAGCAGTACTTC. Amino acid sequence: CAISVGQGTIEQYF.

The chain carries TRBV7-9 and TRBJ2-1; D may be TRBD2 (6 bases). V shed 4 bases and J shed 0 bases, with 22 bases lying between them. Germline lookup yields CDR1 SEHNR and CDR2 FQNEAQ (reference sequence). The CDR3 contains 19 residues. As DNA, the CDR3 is TGTGCCAGCAGCTCACCCCCCGGGATGGAGGGAAGCTCCTACAATGAGCAGTTCTTC. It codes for CASSSPPGMEGSSYNEQFF.

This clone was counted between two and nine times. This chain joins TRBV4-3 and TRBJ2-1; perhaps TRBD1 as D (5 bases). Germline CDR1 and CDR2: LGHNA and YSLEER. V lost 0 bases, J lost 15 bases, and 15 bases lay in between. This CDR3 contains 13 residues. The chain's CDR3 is CASSQDHQGPPFF. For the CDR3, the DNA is TGCGCCAGCAGCCAAGATCACCAGGGCCCTCCGTTCTTC.

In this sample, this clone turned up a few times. CDR3 in DNA: TGTGCCAGCTTGGTCTCATGGGGCAATCAGCCCCAGCATTTT. Translation: CASLVSWGNQPQHF. The V call is TRBV28, the J call TRBJ1-5; D not certain. Trimming removed 8 bases at V and 2 bases at J, with 13 bases between. The germline CDR1 and CDR2 sequences are MDHEN and SYDVKM. The CDR3 totals 14 residues.

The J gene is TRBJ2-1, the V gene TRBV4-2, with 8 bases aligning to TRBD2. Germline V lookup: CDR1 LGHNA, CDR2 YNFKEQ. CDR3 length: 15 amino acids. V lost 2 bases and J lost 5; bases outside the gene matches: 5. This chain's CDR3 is CASSQHSGINNEQFF. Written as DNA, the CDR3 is TGTGCCAGCAGCCAACATAGCGGGATTAACAATGAGCAGTTCTTC.

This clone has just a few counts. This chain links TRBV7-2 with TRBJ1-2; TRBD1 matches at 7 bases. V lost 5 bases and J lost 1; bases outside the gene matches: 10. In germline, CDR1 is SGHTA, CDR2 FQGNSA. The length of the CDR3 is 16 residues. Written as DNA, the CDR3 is TGTGCCAGCAGCCAATTCGGGACAGAGAATAACTATGGCTACACCTTC. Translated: CASSQFGTENNYGYTF.

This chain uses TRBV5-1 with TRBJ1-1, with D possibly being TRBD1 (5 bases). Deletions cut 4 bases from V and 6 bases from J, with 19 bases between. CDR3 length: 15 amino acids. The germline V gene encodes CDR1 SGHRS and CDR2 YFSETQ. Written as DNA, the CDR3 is TGCGCCAGCAGCCCCGGACGGACCGGGGGGTCTGAAGCTTTCTTT. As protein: CASSPGRTGGSEAFF.

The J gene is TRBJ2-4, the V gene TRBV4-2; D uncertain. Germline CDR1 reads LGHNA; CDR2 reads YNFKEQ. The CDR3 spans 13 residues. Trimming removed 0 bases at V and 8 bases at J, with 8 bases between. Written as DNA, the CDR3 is TGTGCCAGCAGCCAAGATTATGGAGACATTCAGTACTTC. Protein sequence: CASSQDYGDIQYF.

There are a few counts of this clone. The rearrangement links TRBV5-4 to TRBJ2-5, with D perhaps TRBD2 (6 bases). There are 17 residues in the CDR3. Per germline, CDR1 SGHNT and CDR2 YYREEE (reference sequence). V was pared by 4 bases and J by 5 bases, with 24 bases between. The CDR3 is CASSPLPIGGSGETQYF. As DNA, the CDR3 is TGTGCCAGCAGCCCCCTCCCCATTGGGGGGAGCGGTGAGACCCAGTACTTC.

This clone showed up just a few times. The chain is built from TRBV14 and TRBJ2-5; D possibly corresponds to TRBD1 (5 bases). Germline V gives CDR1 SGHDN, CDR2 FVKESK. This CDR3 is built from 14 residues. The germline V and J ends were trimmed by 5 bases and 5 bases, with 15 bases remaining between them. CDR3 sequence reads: CASSSLTKGETQYF. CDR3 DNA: TGTGCCAGCAGCAGTCTTACAAAGGGGGAGACCCAGTACTTC.

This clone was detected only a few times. The CDR3: CSGDQGAGEGTEAFF. The CDR3 DNA reads TGCAGCGGGGATCAGGGGGCGGGGGAAGGCACTGAAGCTTTCTTT. This chain links TRBV29-1 with TRBJ1-1; TRBD1 aligns across 8 bases. With 7 bases clipped from V and 4 bases from J, the junction kept 14 bases outside the gene matches. There are 15 residues in the CDR3. From germline, CDR1 is SQVTM and CDR2 ANQGSEA.

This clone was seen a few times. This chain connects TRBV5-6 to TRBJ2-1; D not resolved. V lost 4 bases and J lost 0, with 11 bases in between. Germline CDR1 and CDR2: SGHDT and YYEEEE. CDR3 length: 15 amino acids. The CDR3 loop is CASSPLASSYNEQFF. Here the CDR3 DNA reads TGTGCCAGCAGCCCCTTGGCTAGCTCCTACAATGAGCAGTTCTTC.

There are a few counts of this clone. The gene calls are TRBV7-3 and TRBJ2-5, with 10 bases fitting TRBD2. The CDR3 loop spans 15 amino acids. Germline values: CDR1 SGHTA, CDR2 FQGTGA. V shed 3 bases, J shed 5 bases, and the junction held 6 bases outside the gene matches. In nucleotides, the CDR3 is TGTGCCAGCAGCTTGCAAAGCGGGAGGGATGAGACCCAGTACTTC. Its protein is CASSLQSGRDETQYF.

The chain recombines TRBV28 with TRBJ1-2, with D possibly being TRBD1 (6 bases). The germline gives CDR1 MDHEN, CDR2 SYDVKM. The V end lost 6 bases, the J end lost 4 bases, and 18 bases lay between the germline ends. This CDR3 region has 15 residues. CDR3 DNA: TGTGCCAGCAGCTCTGCGACAGGCCGGGGCTATGGCTACACCTTC. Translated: CASSSATGRGYGYTF.

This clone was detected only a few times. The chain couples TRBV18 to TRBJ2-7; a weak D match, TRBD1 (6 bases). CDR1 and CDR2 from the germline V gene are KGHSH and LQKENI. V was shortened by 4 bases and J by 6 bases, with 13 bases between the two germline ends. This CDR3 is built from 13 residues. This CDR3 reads CASSQSRGSEQYF. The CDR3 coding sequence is TGTGCCAGCTCACAGTCGAGGGGGTCCGAGCAGTACTTC.

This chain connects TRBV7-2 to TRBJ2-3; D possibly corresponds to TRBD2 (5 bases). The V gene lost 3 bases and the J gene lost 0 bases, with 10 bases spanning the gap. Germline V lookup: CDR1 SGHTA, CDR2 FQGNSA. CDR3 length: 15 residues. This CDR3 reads CASSFLAVSTDTQYF. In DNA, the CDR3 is TGTGCCAGCAGCTTTCTAGCAGTTAGCACAGATACGCAGTATTTT.